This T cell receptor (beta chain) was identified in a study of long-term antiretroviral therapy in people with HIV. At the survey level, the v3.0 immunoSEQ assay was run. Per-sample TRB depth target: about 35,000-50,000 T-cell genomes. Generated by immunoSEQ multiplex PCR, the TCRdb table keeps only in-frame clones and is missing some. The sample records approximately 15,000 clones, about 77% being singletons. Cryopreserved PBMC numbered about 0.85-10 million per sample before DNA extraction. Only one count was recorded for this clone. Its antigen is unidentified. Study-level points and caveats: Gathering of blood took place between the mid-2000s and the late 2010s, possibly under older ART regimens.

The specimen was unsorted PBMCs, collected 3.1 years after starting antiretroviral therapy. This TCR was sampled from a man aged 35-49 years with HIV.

As DNA, the CDR3 is TGTGCCAGCAGCTCAACACAGAACACTGAAGCTTTCTTT. As protein: CASSSTQNTEAFF. The chain is built from TRBV11-2 and TRBJ1-1, with D unresolved. This CDR3 has 13 amino acids. Per the germline V gene, CDR1 is SGHAT and CDR2 is FQNNGV. Trimming shortened V by 4 bases and J by 1 base, and 7 bases separated the two germline ends.